This TCR beta chain was recorded in a study of T cells expressing NK-cell markers. Findings and caveats of the study: Certain NKG2C+ T cell clones were expanded, and their HCMV specificity remained unclear.

Remarks on this clonotype: As yet, its antigen is unknown.

This CDR3 has 15 residues. TCRdb processed the 5' RACE reads again and assigns one entry to each CDR3 protein, with no DNA. In all, the sample yields about 260,000 distinct CDR3 sequences. This sequence joins TRBV12-3 or TRBV12-4 and TRBJ1-2; TCRdb designates TRBD1, a call that cannot be tested without DNA. The sequenced material came from blood T cells: a sorted CD56 or NKG2C T cell subset, CD4+ or CD8+ T cells, or bulk PBMC T cells (not recorded which). This TCR was sampled from a young man in good health. CDR3 region: CASSLMAGERGGYTF.